This TCR beta chain was sequenced in a study of CD8+CD57+ T cells in acquired aplastic anemia (dated by TCRdb to 2016 to 2018). For context, the study as a whole: On average, sorted CD4+ and CD8+ cells yielded around 3.5 ug of extracted DNA, with a range of roughly 0.18 to 27.4 ug. A CD8+CD57+ expansion meant a frequency higher than the mean frequency seen in healthy subjects.

Genomic DNA was used as template for profiling of TCR beta VDJ combinations and CDR3 sequences. TCR repertoire sequencing was run on an Illumina HiSeq 2000. The paper's data handling went like this. Repertoires were assessed using TRBV/TRBJ rearrangement plots, CDR3 size and DJ length profiles, and Simpson's diversity index. Whichever DNA sequence was most abundant in the deep sequencing data was defined as the immunodominant clone. CDR3 amino acid sequences were screened for sharing across subjects and compared with published repertoires and the VDJdb database. Starting from the raw public reads, TCRdb applied fastp trimming at Q25, assembled clones with MiXCR and retained in-frame beta chains. Every distinct CDR3 protein forms one entry, paired with its most common genes and DNA. These V and J calls originate from TCRdb's pipeline instead of the authors' own analysis. This sample comprises roughly 98,000 distinct CDR3 sequences, 55% to 75% of them detected only once. The biggest ten clones account for 50% to 70% of the sample.

As for this clonotype: What this receptor recognizes is not known. It has no much larger one-base neighbor in the sample; base qualities were not kept.

Per the germline V gene, SGHTA is the CDR1 and FQGNSA is the CDR2. The CDR3, from cysteine to phenylalanine, totals 14 residues. Just the 42-base CDR3 DNA is kept, in frame starting at base 1. At the junction V is shortened by 4 bases and J by 3 bases, with 13 bases in between. What the authors observed across the whole study: Over 25 CD8+ CDR3 sequences were found in both patients and controls but appeared to be highly expressed in patients and within the immunodominant clones of the patients. Between patients and healthy controls, no significant difference in CD8+ Simpson's diversity was found (P=0.060).

Patients chosen for sequencing had shown expansion of CD8+CD57+ cells by flow cytometry. Severe acquired aplastic anemia was diagnosed in all patients according to International Study of Aplastic Anemia and Agranulocytosis and Camitta criteria. Patients had received no therapy at the time of blood sampling. TCR repertoires of sorted CD4+ and CD8+ blood T cells from severe aplastic anemia patients and healthy subjects were deep-sequenced in the study. Patients were enrolled under clinicaltrials.gov protocols 00001620, 01623167, 00001397, 00071045, 00081523 and 00961064 in the USA. Ficoll-Paque density gradient centrifugation was used to isolate peripheral blood mononuclear cells. Before DNA extraction, CD4+ and CD8+ T cells were sorted by FACS or by magnetic beads.

The sequence was collected from a human donor with aplastic anemia. The sample taken for sequencing was sorted CD4+, CD8+, or CD8+CD57+ T cells (not recorded which) from PBMCs. The chain is made from TRBV7-2 and TRBJ2-7, with the D call perhaps TRBD1 or TRBD2, each one matching 7 bases. The DNA sequence is given as TGTGCCAGCAGCTCCGACAGGGACTACTACGAGCAGTACTTC. The translation is CASSSDRDYYEQYF.